This T cell receptor beta chain stems from a study of regulatory T cells in long-lasting Graves disease. Background on the study: In persistent Graves' disease, antithyroid drugs had been taken for over 5 years and TSH receptor antibodies stayed positive.

The V and J ends lost 6 bases and 6 bases respectively, with 8 bases between them. The CDR3 covers 11 residues. Per the germline V gene, CDR1 is LNHDA and CDR2 is SQIVND (reference sequence). Time point in this sample: persistent/refractory GD, antithyroid drugs over 5 years with positive TRAb. Isolated PBMC RNA provided the starting material for the TCR library. CDR3-region Arm-PCR and iRepertoire HTBI primers produced the TCR beta libraries. TCRdb processed the multiplex PCR reads anew with MiXCR; each CDR3 protein has one entry. This sample has about 660,000 distinct CDR3 sequences, with about 32% found just once. This clonotype showed up just a few times.

Source: peripheral blood mononuclear cells (PBMCs), taken when the disease was refractory, from a patient treated with antithyroid drugs. The chain employs TRBV19 and TRBJ1-1, with a weak D call TRBD1 (5 bases). The sequence came from a female donor with Graves disease. The CDR3 coding sequence is TGTGCCAGTAGGGGGGGGGCTGAAGCTTTCTTT. Encoded protein: CASRGGAEAFF.